This T cell receptor (beta chain) was identified during a study of human T cells and chemical hapten exposure. This CDR3 is built from 17 residues. Germline lookup yields CDR1 MNHEY and CDR2 SVGEGT. The V end lost 8 bases, the J end lost 4 bases, and 26 bases lay between the germline ends. Regarding time point: pre-sensitization, week 0. As to treatment: therapeutic diphenylcyclopropenone sensitization with weekly scalp DPC. TCRdb independently ran MiXCR on the RACE reads; one entry per CDR3 protein. The sample lists approximately 79,000 distinct CDR3 sequences; 6.5% to 10% were seen once. The chain has TRBV6-2 or TRBV6-3 and TRBJ1-1; D call uncertain. This TCR derives from a man aged 40-49 years with alopecia areata. Some clones in this sample may be carry-over from other donors' samples. The sample in question was whole blood, obtained in connection with sensitization to the hapten diphenylcyclopropenone (DPC). For the CDR3, the DNA is TGTGCCAGCTCGTTCCGTATTGGTTGGGGTTTGTTCACTGAAGCTTTCTTT. Translation: CASSFRIGWGLFTEAFF.